These T cell receptor beta chains were read from a single sample in a study of identical twins. Via MiXCR, TCRdb re-called the 5' RACE reads, giving one row per CDR3 protein. The sample includes about 200,000 distinct CDR3 sequences, roughly a tenth of them seen just once. Sequencing used memory T cells sorted from blood. The receptors were sampled from a man over 45 in good health. Both conserved end residues are part of each CDR3. D genes are given only for firm matches. Clone size is shown for a subset of rows, as once, few, many or a class of expanded clone.

d_call clone_size j_call v_call cdr3_nt cdr3_aa
. many TRBJ2-7 TRBV9 TGTGCCAGCAGCGCTAGCACTCCTCCCTACGAGCAGTACTTC CASSASTPPYEQYF
TRBD2 . TRBJ2-1 TRBV20-1 TGCAGTGCTCCCCGGGGGATAGCGGGGGCGAGGAATGAGCAGTTCTTC CSAPRGIAGARNEQFF
. many TRBJ1-1 TRBV6-2/TRBV6-3 TGTGCCAGCAAGACAAACGCGGGCTGGAACACTGAAGCTTTCTTT CASKTNAGWNTEAFF
. . TRBJ1-2 TRBV19 TGTGCCAGTAGTATGAACAGGGACTATGGCTACACCTTC CASSMNRDYGYTF
. . TRBJ1-5 TRBV20-1 TGCAGTGCTATTCCGGACAATCAGCCCCAGCATTTT CSAIPDNQPQHF
TRBD2 many TRBJ2-5 TRBV28 TGTGCCAGTGGGACTAGCGGTAGAGAGACCCAGTACTTC CASGTSGRETQYF
TRBD1 few TRBJ1-1 TRBV2 TGTGCCAGCACTAAGGACAGGGCGACTGAAGCTTTCTTT CASTKDRATEAFF
. many TRBJ1-1 TRBV28 TGTGCCACCATAACCCGGGGGGGCCGTACTGAAGCTTTCTTT CATITRGGRTEAFF
. . TRBJ2-2 TRBV12-3/TRBV12-4 TGTGCCAGCATTTTTACAGGGACGAGGGCCGGGGAGCTGTTTTTT CASIFTGTRAGELFF
TRBD2 . TRBJ2-4 TRBV4-1 TGCGCCAGCAGCCAAGATTCAGGCCTCGGGGGGAGGGCCCCTTTAGCCAAAAACATTCAGTACTTC CASSQDSGLGGRAPLAKNIQYF
TRBD2 many TRBJ2-1 TRBV27 TGTGCCAGCAGCCGCGCCGGGACTAGCGGGAGAAGGCAGTTCTTC CASSRAGTSGRRQFF
. many TRBJ2-1 TRBV10-3 TGTGCCATCAGTGAGTACGAGACTTACAATGAGCAGTTCTTC CAISEYETYNEQFF
. few TRBJ2-2 TRBV12-3/TRBV12-4 TGTGCCAGCAGACCCAGGGGCCTCTACACCGGGGAGCTGTTTTTT CASRPRGLYTGELFF
. few TRBJ1-1 TRBV5-1 TGCGCCAGCAGCTTGGTCCACGAGAACACTGAAGCTTTCTTT CASSLVHENTEAFF
. many TRBJ1-5 TRBV12-3/TRBV12-4 TGTGCCAGCAGTGGGACCGCAAGCAATCAGCCCCAGCATTTT CASSGTASNQPQHF
. many TRBJ1-3 TRBV4-3 TGCGCCAGCAGCCGGGACGACTTCTTAAGCTCTGGAAACACCATATATTTT CASSRDDFLSSGNTIYF
. few TRBJ1-1 TRBV14 TGTGCCAGCAGCCCCAGTTCTAAGAGGGCAGGGAACACTGAAGCTTTCTTT CASSPSSKRAGNTEAFF
. many TRBJ1-5 TRBV12-3/TRBV12-4 TGTGCCAGCAGTTTTAACCGGGATCAGCCCCAGCATTTT CASSFNRDQPQHF
TRBD2 few TRBJ2-1 TRBV11-1 TGTGCCAGCAGCTTAGGCCCCGGAGGGACTAGCGGTTACAATGAGCAGTTCTTC CASSLGPGGTSGYNEQFF
TRBD2 few TRBJ2-5 TRBV5-5 TGTGCCAGCAGCTGGGCGGCTAGCGGGGCGTCGGAGACCCAGTACTTC CASSWAASGASETQYF
. many TRBJ1-4 TRBV6-5 TGTGCCAGCAGTTATGAGTTTATGGCAGGGAGGGAAAAACTGTTTTTT CASSYEFMAGREKLFF
. . TRBJ2-7 TRBV6-2/TRBV6-3 TGTGCCAGCAGTGGGTTTACCTACGAGCAGTACTTC CASSGFTYEQYF